These 10 T cell receptor beta chains were sequenced from one sample in a study of immune evolution from preneoplasia to lung adenocarcinoma. Measured with immunoSEQ multiplex PCR; TCRdb has only the in-frame clones, and not every one. This sample has approximately 8,600 clones, with over 80% found just once. The sequenced sample was FFPE minimally invasive lung adenocarcinoma tissue. All receptors come from an older donor with lung adenocarcinoma.

The chain uses TRBV2 and TRBJ2-1, with D maybe TRBD2 (5 bases). The CDR3 contains 13 residues. The V gene's germline CDR1 is SNHLY and CDR2 FYNNEI. V was pared by 7 bases and J by 6 bases, with 13 bases between. CDR3 nucleotides: TGTGCCAGCAAGGACCCCGGAGGCAATGAGCAGTTCTTC. This translates into CASKDPGGNEQFF.

By share of the sample, this clone is medium-sized. The rearrangement joins TRBV28 to TRBJ2-7; D remains unclear. From germline, CDR1 is MDHEN and CDR2 SYDVKM. The V gene lost 5 bases and the J gene lost 2 bases, with 7 bases spanning the gap. CDR3 length: 12 residues. The DNA for the CDR3 is TGTGCCAGCAGTCCGTATGCCTACGAGCAGTACTTC. Its protein is CASSPYAYEQYF.

This clone was observed a single time. V usage is TRBV5-1 and J usage is TRBJ2-3; 12 nucleotides align to TRBD2. The length of the CDR3 is 16 residues. V gave up 4 bases and J gave up 3 bases; unmatched junction bases: 6. Germline loops: CDR1 SGHRS, CDR2 YFSETQ. CDR3 sequence: CASSPRTSGMTDTQYF. The CDR3 DNA follows: TGCGCCAGCAGCCCCCGGACTAGCGGGATGACAGATACGCAGTATTTT.

The table lists this clone with a few counts. This chain uses TRBV7-8 with TRBJ2-2, with D perhaps TRBD2 (6 bases). The CDR3 runs to 14 residues. In germline, CDR1 is SGHVS, CDR2 FQNEAQ. Trimming stripped 11 bases from V and 1 base from J, with 14 bases between. The CDR3 coding sequence is TGTGCCCTGAGGAGTAGCGGGAACACCGGGGAGCTGTTTTTT. Protein sequence: CALRSSGNTGELFF.

This chain links TRBV27 with TRBJ1-5; D might be TRBD1 (5 bases). Between the trimmed V and J ends, which lost 6 bases and 0 bases, there was a span of 15 bases. This CDR3 region has 16 residues. The germline gives CDR1 MNHEY, CDR2 SMNVEV (reference sequence). Here the CDR3 reads CASSPGRAYSNQPQHF. In DNA, the CDR3 is TGTGCCAGCAGCCCCGGCAGGGCCTATAGCAATCAGCCCCAGCATTTT.

This chain uses TRBV7-2 with TRBJ1-2; 9 bases fit TRBD1. Looked up from germline, CDR1 is SGHTA and CDR2 is FQGNSA. J was trimmed by 0 bases and V by 7 bases; bases with no gene match: 9. This CDR3 is 16 amino acids long. This CDR3 is CASNDRGGGSNYGYTF. The CDR3 region has the DNA TGTGCCAGCAACGACAGGGGGGGCGGCTCTAACTATGGCTACACCTTC.

The chain uses TRBV6-8 and TRBJ1-3; no reliable D call. The ends were cut back, 7 bases at V and 5 bases at J, with 6 bases in the middle. Germline loops: CDR1 MNHGY, CDR2 SAAAGT. The CDR3 is made up of 11 amino acids. The CDR3 is CASKGRNTIYF. The CDR3 DNA reads TGTGCCAGCAAAGGGAGAAACACCATATATTTT.

The chain recombines TRBV18 with TRBJ2-1; a possible D gene is TRBD2 (6 bases). CDR1 KGHSH and CDR2 LQKENI come from the germline V gene. Between the trimmed V and J ends, which lost 3 bases and 0 bases, there was a span of 15 bases. CDR3 length: 17 amino acids. The CDR3: CASSPFTGRSSYNEQFF. The CDR3 region has the DNA TGTGCCAGCTCACCGTTTACTGGGAGGAGCTCCTACAATGAGCAGTTCTTC.

The gene calls are TRBV11-2 and TRBJ2-1, with a possible D match to TRBD2 (7 bases). Trimming shortened V by 6 bases and J by 10 bases, and 19 bases separated the two germline ends. The CDR3 has 14 amino acids. Germline-derived CDR1 and CDR2 are SGHAT and FQNNGV. The CDR3 reads CASSYTRGAQEQFF. The CDR3 region has the DNA TGTGCCAGCAGTTACACCCGGGGGGCGCAGGAGCAGTTCTTC. Based on the CDR3 plus reference TRBV11-2 and TRBJ2-1, the full variable domain is EAGVAQSPRYKIIEKRQSVAFWCNPISGHATLYWYQQILGQGPKLLIQFQNNGVVDDSQLPKDRFSAERLKGVDSTLKIQPAKLEDSAVYLCASSYTRGAQEQFFGPGTRLTVL.

This clone was counted a single time. V is TRBV19 and J is TRBJ1-5; D unclear. V lost 3 bases and J 0 bases, leaving 9 bases between the germline ends. The CDR3 is made up of 15 amino acids. Germline CDR1 is LNHDA and CDR2 is SQIVND (reference sequence). In DNA, the CDR3 is TGTGCCAGTAGTATCGGGGTTAATAGCAATCAGCCCCAGCATTTT. Translation: CASSIGVNSNQPQHF.